A selection of T cell receptor beta chains follows, all from one sample in a study of T cells after yellow fever vaccination. TCRdb processed the 5' RACE reads anew with MiXCR; each CDR3 protein has one entry. The sample lists about 550,000 distinct CDR3 sequences; about a fifth were seen once. The sample consisted of PBMCs, taken 15 days after the yellow fever booster vaccination. Receptors were obtained from a man aged 25 to 40 who received the YFV17D yellow fever vaccine. Each CDR3 is given with its conserved first and last residue. Fields, in order: CDR3 protein, CDR3 DNA, D gene, V gene, clone size, J gene. D genes are given only for firm matches. The listing skips clone size in some rows; elsewhere it reads once, few, many or a size class.

CDR3 protein: CASASRDARGQNYGYTF
CDR3 DNA: TGTGCCAGTGCTTCCCGGGATGCTCGGGGTCAGAACTATGGCTACACCTTC
D gene: -
V gene: TRBV19
clone size: few
J gene: TRBJ1-2

CDR3 protein: CASSLDPVQYETQYF
CDR3 DNA: TGTGCCAGCAGCTTAGACCCGGTACAGTACGAGACCCAGTACTTC
D gene: -
V gene: TRBV5-4
clone size: few
J gene: TRBJ2-5

CDR3 protein: CASSPLGGPQGGYTF
CDR3 DNA: TGTGCCAGCAGCCCCCTCGGGGGGCCCCAGGGTGGCTACACCTTC
D gene: -
V gene: TRBV12-3/TRBV12-4
clone size: -
J gene: TRBJ1-2

CDR3 protein: CASSLIASGGGEQFF
CDR3 DNA: TGCGCCAGCAGCTTGATCGCTAGCGGTGGGGGTGAGCAGTTCTTC
D gene: TRBD2
V gene: TRBV5-1
clone size: few
J gene: TRBJ2-1

CDR3 protein: CSVRQGAKNIQYF
CDR3 DNA: TGCAGCGTACGACAGGGTGCCAAAAACATTCAGTACTTC
D gene: TRBD1
V gene: TRBV29-1
clone size: few
J gene: TRBJ2-4

CDR3 protein: CASSLAGGLNEQFF
CDR3 DNA: TGTGCCAGCAGTTTAGCGGGAGGGCTCAATGAGCAGTTCTTC
D gene: TRBD2
V gene: TRBV27
clone size: many
J gene: TRBJ2-1

CDR3 protein: CSVKTSGKVGEQFF
CDR3 DNA: TGCAGCGTAAAGACTAGCGGGAAGGTTGGTGAGCAGTTCTTC
D gene: TRBD2
V gene: TRBV29-1
clone size: few
J gene: TRBJ2-1

CDR3 protein: CASSQEGWANEKLFF
CDR3 DNA: TGCGCCAGCAGCCAGGAAGGGTGGGCTAATGAAAAACTGTTTTTT
D gene: -
V gene: TRBV4-3
clone size: -
J gene: TRBJ1-4

CDR3 protein: CASSVDLAGATGELFF
CDR3 DNA: TGTGCCAGCAGCGTAGACCTAGCGGGAGCTACCGGGGAGCTGTTTTTT
D gene: TRBD2
V gene: TRBV9
clone size: few
J gene: TRBJ2-2

CDR3 protein: CASSSVYSGQGVAGELFF
CDR3 DNA: TGTGCCAGCAGTTCTGTTTATTCCGGACAGGGTGTCGCCGGGGAGCTGTTTTTT
D gene: TRBD1
V gene: TRBV27
clone size: -
J gene: TRBJ2-2

CDR3 protein: CASSQVAGTDTQYF
CDR3 DNA: TGCGCCAGCAGCCAAGTAGCGGGGACAGATACGCAGTATTTT
D gene: TRBD2
V gene: TRBV4-1
clone size: few
J gene: TRBJ2-3

CDR3 protein: CASSYSSVSLAPFYEQYF
CDR3 DNA: TGTGCCAGCAGTTACTCGTCAGTGTCACTAGCCCCATTCTACGAGCAGTACTTC
D gene: -
V gene: TRBV6-5
clone size: few
J gene: TRBJ2-7

CDR3 protein: CASSRGGTLYNEQFF
CDR3 DNA: TGCGCCAGCAGCCGTGGGGGAACCCTCTACAATGAGCAGTTCTTC
D gene: -
V gene: TRBV4-3
clone size: -
J gene: TRBJ2-1

CDR3 protein: CSADSGTQETQYF
CDR3 DNA: TGCAGTGCTGATAGCGGCACCCAAGAGACCCAGTACTTC
D gene: -
V gene: TRBV20-1
clone size: -
J gene: TRBJ2-5

CDR3 protein: CASSLPGLESYNEQFF
CDR3 DNA: TGTGCCAGCAGTCTCCCGGGACTAGAGTCATACAATGAGCAGTTCTTC
D gene: TRBD2
V gene: TRBV6-2/TRBV6-3
clone size: -
J gene: TRBJ2-1